The next 5 T cell receptor beta chains were all read from a single sample in a study of neoadjuvant anti-PD-1 for oral cavity cancer. Time point of the sample: after neoadjuvant nivolumab, at surgical resection. Repertoires were generated with immunoSEQ multiplex PCR, while TCRdb's copy carries only in-frame clones and drops some. The profile shows tens of thousands of clones, 77% of them singletons. Sequenced here: PBMCs, sampled after nivolumab (anti-PD-1) treatment. The receptors were sampled from a person aged 35-79 years with oral cavity squamous cell carcinoma.

The V and J genes are TRBV7-6 and TRBJ2-3, with 12 bases fitting TRBD2. V dropped 5 bases and J dropped 3; count of bases not matched to a gene: 9. The germline gives CDR1 SGHVS, CDR2 FNYEAQ. This CDR3 is built from 17 residues. The chain's CDR3 is CASSATSGRSGTDTQYF. CDR3 nucleotides: TGTGCCAGCAGCGCGACTAGCGGGAGATCCGGGACAGATACGCAGTATTTT.

The chain employs TRBV5-1 and TRBJ1-2; TRBD1 matches at 10 bases. Germline V lookup: CDR1 SGHRS, CDR2 YFSETQ. V lost 2 bases to trimming and J lost 3 bases; unmatched junction nucleotides: 7. The CDR3 loop spans 16 amino acids. The CDR3 protein is CASSFATGGADYGYTF. The CDR3 nucleotides read TGCGCCAGCAGCTTTGCGACAGGGGGCGCCGACTATGGCTACACCTTC.

CDR3 sequence (DNA): TGTGCCAGCAGCGAGATAGCGGGGGGCACCGGGGAGCTGTTTTTT. This encodes CASSEIAGGTGELFF. The chain couples TRBV5-6 to TRBJ2-2, with 10 nucleotides matching TRBD2. CDR1 is SGHDT and CDR2 is YYEEEE in the germline V gene. The J segment lost 4 bases and the V segment lost 4 bases, leaving 4 bases of the junction unmatched. The CDR3 spans 15 residues.

This clone was seen only a few times. The rearrangement uses TRBV27 and TRBJ2-3, with 9 positions matching TRBD2. V lost 1 base and J lost 11; bases outside the gene matches: 10. The CDR3 contains 15 residues. Germline lookup yields CDR1 MNHEY and CDR2 SMNVEV (reference sequence). CDR3 sequence (DNA): TGTGCCAGCAGTTTATACCCCGGGAAGACTAGCGGGCAGTATTTT. It codes for CASSLYPGKTSGQYF.

The CDR3 protein is CASRAIREDSNQPQHF. In DNA, the CDR3 is TGTGCCAGCAGGGCCATCCGGGAAGATAGCAATCAGCCCCAGCATTTT. The J gene is TRBJ1-5, the V gene TRBV19, with D perhaps TRBD1 (5 bases). CDR3 length equals 16 residues. Germline CDR1 and CDR2: LNHDA and SQIVND (reference sequence). V dropped 9 bases and J dropped 0 bases, with 18 bases sitting between them.